A selection of T cell receptor beta chains follows, all from one sample in a study of blood T cell repertoires in COVID-19. Clones were read by immunoSEQ multiplex PCR, and TCRdb kept only the in-frame ones, dropping some. Counted here are 250,000 to 300,000 clones, more than 70% occurring once; the ten biggest clones make up about 5.7%. The sample was peripheral blood. The receptor set was obtained from a man of 80 years or more with acute or convalescent COVID-19. CDR3s include the opening cysteine and the closing phenylalanine or tryptophan. The D gene is left open where the match is weak. Clone size, where shown, is once, few, many, or a class for clones that have expanded.

.,TRBJ2-2,TRBV6-6,.,TGTGCCAGCAGTTACTCGAGAGCGAGCGGGGAGCTGTTTTTT,CASSYSRASGELFF
.,TRBJ1-3,TRBV28,.,TGTGCCAGCAGTCCCCGGGACACCTACTCTGGAAACACCATATATTTT,CASSPRDTYSGNTIYF
.,TRBJ2-1,TRBV4-2,TRBD2,TGTGCCAGCAGCCAGGGTGGTAGCGGGGGGGCCAGCTACAATGAGCAGTTCTTC,CASSQGGSGGASYNEQFF
.,TRBJ2-1,TRBV19,TRBD2,TGTGCCAGTAGTATCGGACTAGCGGGAGACGAGCAGTTCTTC,CASSIGLAGDEQFF
once,TRBJ2-2,TRBV7-6,TRBD2,TGTGCCAGCAGCGAAGGACTAGCGGGAGTCGTGGCCGGGGAGCTGTTTTTT,CASSEGLAGVVAGELFF
few,TRBJ1-1,TRBV19,.,TGTGCCAGTAGACCAGAACGCGGCCGGAACACTGAAGCTTTCTTT,CASRPERGRNTEAFF
.,TRBJ2-5,TRBV5-1,.,TGCGCCAGCAGCCTTTGGGGCGGAGAGACCCAGTACTTC,CASSLWGGETQYF
.,TRBJ1-5,TRBV3-1/TRBV3-2,.,TGTGCCAGCAGCCAATCCTCCTGGGGAGATCAGCCCCAGCATTTT,CASSQSSWGDQPQHF
.,TRBJ1-1,TRBV7-9,TRBD1,TGTGCCAGCAGTGCCAGACAGGGGGCGAAAAACACTGAAGCTTTCTTT,CASSARQGAKNTEAFF
.,TRBJ2-7,TRBV2,TRBD2,TGTGCCAGCAGTGTAGGCGGGAGGGTCTACGAGCAGTACTTC,CASSVGGRVYEQYF
.,TRBJ2-3,TRBV5-1,TRBD2,TGCGCCAGCAGCTTGGCGAGCGGGGGGGCAGATACGCAGTATTTT,CASSLASGGADTQYF
.,TRBJ1-2,TRBV3-1/TRBV3-2,.,TGTGCCAGCAGCCAAGGGGGCGGCTATGGCTACACCTTC,CASSQGGGYGYTF
.,TRBJ2-7,TRBV25-1,.,TGTGCCAGCAGTGCGGACGGGGGCTCCTACGAGCAGTACTTC,CASSADGGSYEQYF
.,TRBJ2-7,TRBV19,.,TGTGCCAGTAGTGCCTTCGAGGAATCCTACGAGCAGTACTTC,CASSAFEESYEQYF
.,TRBJ2-1,TRBV6-5,TRBD2,TGTGCCACCGGACTAGCGGGACTTGAGCAGTTCTTC,CATGLAGLEQFF
.,TRBJ1-2,TRBV3-1/TRBV3-2,TRBD1,TGTGCCAGCAGCCACGACAGGGAGAGTGGCTACACCTTC,CASSHDRESGYTF
.,TRBJ2-1,TRBV6-5,TRBD2,TGTGCCAGCAGGCCGCCCGGCGGGAGATCTGAGCAGTTCTTC,CASRPPGGRSEQFF
.,TRBJ2-7,TRBV7-2,.,TGTGCCAGCAGCTTAGGCGGGGCCTCCTACGAGCAGTACTTC,CASSLGGASYEQYF